Below, one TCR beta chain is given with its context. Its specificity is unknown. This record comes from a study of blood T cells in healthy people across ages. Study-wide findings and caveats: Long-lived donors had more naive CD4+ cells and higher diversity than aged donors.

Together with a sample-barcoded 5' primer, a J-beta primer mix was included in a second PCR lasting roughly 6 to 12 cycles. TCRdb fed the 5' RACE reads into MiXCR, producing one record per CDR3 protein. Found here are just over 1 million distinct CDR3 sequences, around 45% of them singletons; the top ten hold approximately 20%. V shed 3 bases and J shed 7 bases, with 19 bases lying between them. Germline CDR1 MGHRA, CDR2 YSYEKL. There are 16 residues in the CDR3. Sequencing was performed on blood. The chain couples TRBV4-1 to TRBJ2-1; TRBD1 might be the D (6 bases). The clonotype was recovered from a woman aged 60 to 75 in good health. CDR3: CASSHDLVVRGNEQFF. For the CDR3, the DNA is TGCGCCAGCAGCCACGATCTGGTGGTTAGGGGGAATGAGCAGTTCTTC.